This T cell receptor (beta chain) was recorded in a study of neurological immune-mediated disorders. Study results and caveats: When repertoires were grouped phylogenetically, those of 18 of 34 multiple sclerosis patients fell into one related-CDR3 cluster, a possible signature. No CDR3 amino acid sequences recurred among expanded clones across subjects, suggesting private repertoires in all groups.

This clonotype was found many times. Antigen specificity is unknown. V was clipped by 4 bases and J by 4 bases; unmatched bases: 6. The CDR3 length is 15 residues. In germline, CDR1 is SGHRS, CDR2 YFSETQ. It was by 5'RACE with 10-nucleotide random UMIs that the cDNA was made. One entry per CDR3 protein results from TCRdb running MiXCR on the 5' RACE reads. The table includes more than 15,000 distinct CDR3 sequences, about 2.8% detected once. This clonotype was obtained from a woman younger than 35 with multiple sclerosis. The genes are TRBV5-1 and TRBJ2-2; 8 nucleotides match TRBD2. Sequencing input: PBMCs. The CDR3 spells CASSPGTRLTGELFF. In nucleotides, the CDR3 is TGCGCCAGCAGCCCCGGGACTAGACTCACCGGGGAGCTGTTTTTT.